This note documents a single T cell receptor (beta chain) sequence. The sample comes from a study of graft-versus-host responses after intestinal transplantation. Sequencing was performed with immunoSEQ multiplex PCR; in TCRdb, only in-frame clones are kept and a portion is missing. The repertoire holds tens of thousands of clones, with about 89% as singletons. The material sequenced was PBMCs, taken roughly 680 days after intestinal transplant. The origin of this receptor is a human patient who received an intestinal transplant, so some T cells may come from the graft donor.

This CDR3 reads CASSLRGGSLGELFF. The CDR3 DNA reads TGTGCCAGCAGCTTGCGAGGGGGAAGTCTCGGGGAGCTGTTTTTT. V gene TRBV5-6 combines with J gene TRBJ2-2; possible D gene TRBD1, 6 bases. The CDR3 length is 15 residues. Germline CDR1 reads SGHDT; CDR2 reads YYEEEE. Trimming removed 1 base from V and 7 bases from J, with 14 bases in between.